This TCR beta chain was observed in a study of tumor-infiltrating lymphocytes in localized non-small cell lung cancer. The table came from immunoSEQ multiplex PCR; TCRdb's copy has only in-frame clones and leaves some out. Of around 9,600 clones detected, 70% to 85% appear once; the ten largest clones hold around 8.9%. V lost 0 bases, J lost 1 base, and 2 bases stayed unmatched. Germline CDR1 reads GTSNPN; CDR2 reads SVGIG (reference sequence). The CDR3 consists of 14 residues. The receptor was isolated from a human donor with non-small cell lung cancer. The material sequenced was lung tumor tissue. The V and J genes are TRBV30 and TRBJ1-2; TRBD1 aligns across 7 bases. CDR3 nucleotides: TGTGCCTGGAGTGTACAGGGGATTAACTATGGCTACACCTTC. This gives the protein CAWSVQGINYGYTF.